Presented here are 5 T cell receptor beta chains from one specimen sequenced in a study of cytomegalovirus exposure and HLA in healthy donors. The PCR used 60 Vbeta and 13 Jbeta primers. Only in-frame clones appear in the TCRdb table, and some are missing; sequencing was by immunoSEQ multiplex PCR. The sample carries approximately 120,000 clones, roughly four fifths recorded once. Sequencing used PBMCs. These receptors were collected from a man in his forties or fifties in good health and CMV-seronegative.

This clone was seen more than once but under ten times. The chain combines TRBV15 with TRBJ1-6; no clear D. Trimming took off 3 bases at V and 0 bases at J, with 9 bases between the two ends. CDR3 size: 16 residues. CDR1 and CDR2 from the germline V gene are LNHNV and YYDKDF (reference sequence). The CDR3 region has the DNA TGTGCCACCAGCAGGGAGCCAAACTCCTATAATTCACCCCTCCACTTT. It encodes CATSREPNSYNSPLHF.

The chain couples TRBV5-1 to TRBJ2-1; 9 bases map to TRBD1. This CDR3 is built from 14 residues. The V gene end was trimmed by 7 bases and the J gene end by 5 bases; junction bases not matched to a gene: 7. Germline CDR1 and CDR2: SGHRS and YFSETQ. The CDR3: CASRGTGLHNEQFF. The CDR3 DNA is TGCGCCAGCCGAGGGACAGGGCTACACAATGAGCAGTTCTTC.

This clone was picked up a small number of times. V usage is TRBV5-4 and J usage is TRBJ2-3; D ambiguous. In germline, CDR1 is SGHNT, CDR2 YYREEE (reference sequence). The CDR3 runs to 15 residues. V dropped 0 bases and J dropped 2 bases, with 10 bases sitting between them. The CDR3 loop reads CASSLAQINTDTQYF. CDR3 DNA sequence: TGTGCCAGCAGCTTGGCACAGATAAACACAGATACGCAGTATTTT.

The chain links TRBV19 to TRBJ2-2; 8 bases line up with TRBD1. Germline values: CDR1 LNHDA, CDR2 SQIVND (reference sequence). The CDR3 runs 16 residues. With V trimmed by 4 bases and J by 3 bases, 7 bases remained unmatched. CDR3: CASSTPGQGDTGELFF. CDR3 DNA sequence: TGTGCCAGTAGTACTCCCGGACAGGGAGACACCGGGGAGCTGTTTTTT.

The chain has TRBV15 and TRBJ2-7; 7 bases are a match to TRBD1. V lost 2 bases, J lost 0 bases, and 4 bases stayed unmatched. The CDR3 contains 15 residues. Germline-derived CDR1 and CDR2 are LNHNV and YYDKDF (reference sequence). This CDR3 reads CATSRLRDSSYEQYF. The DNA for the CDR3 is TGTGCCACCAGCAGACTTCGGGACAGCTCCTACGAGCAGTACTTC. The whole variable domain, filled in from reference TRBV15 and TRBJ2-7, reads DAMVIQNPRYQVTQFGKPVTLSCSQTLNHNVMYWYQQKSSQAPKLLFHYYDKDFNNEADTPDNFQSRRPNTSFCFLDIRSPGLGDTAMYLCATSRLRDSSYEQYFGPGTRLTVT.